This TCR beta chain was identified in a study of T cells in Graves' hyperthyroidism and ophthalmopathy. Study outcomes and limitations: By a 13 V-J model, ophthalmopathy was set apart from stable hyperthyroidism. Appearing also in blood were most of the thyroid clonotypes expanded above 0.001.

TCR beta CDR3 sequences were amplified from RNA transcripts. The HTBI primer set was used in a first-round RT-PCR of the TCR CDR3. One entry per CDR3 protein results from TCRdb running MiXCR on the multiplex PCR reads. The sample includes 660,000 or so distinct CDR3 sequences, roughly 45% of them seen just once. Concerning this clonotype: Antigen unknown.

This CDR3 has 14 amino acids. The germline V gene encodes CDR1 SNHLY and CDR2 FYNNEI. V gave up 6 bases and J gave up 8 bases, with 17 bases separating them. Used for diagnoses were clinical symptoms, serum thyroxine and TRAb, thyroid ultrasound and orbital computed tomography. This TCR was sampled from an adult man with Graves' disease, either hyperthyroidism or ophthalmopathy (not recorded which). The sequencing sample was made of peripheral blood or thyroid tissue (not recorded which). The chain joins TRBV2 to TRBJ1-3; TRBD1 is a possible D gene (6 bases). This chain's CDR3 is CASSLDSYGYTIYF. The CDR3 coding sequence is TGTGCCAGCAGCTTGGACAGCTATGGCTACACCATATATTTT. The full variable domain, its missing parts supplied by reference TRBV2 and TRBJ1-3, is EPEVTQTPSHQVTQMGQEVILRCVPISNHLYFYWYRQILGQKVEFLVSFYNNEISEKSEIFDDQFSVERPDGSNFTLKIRSTKLEDSAMYFCASSLDSYGYTIYFGEGSWLTVV.